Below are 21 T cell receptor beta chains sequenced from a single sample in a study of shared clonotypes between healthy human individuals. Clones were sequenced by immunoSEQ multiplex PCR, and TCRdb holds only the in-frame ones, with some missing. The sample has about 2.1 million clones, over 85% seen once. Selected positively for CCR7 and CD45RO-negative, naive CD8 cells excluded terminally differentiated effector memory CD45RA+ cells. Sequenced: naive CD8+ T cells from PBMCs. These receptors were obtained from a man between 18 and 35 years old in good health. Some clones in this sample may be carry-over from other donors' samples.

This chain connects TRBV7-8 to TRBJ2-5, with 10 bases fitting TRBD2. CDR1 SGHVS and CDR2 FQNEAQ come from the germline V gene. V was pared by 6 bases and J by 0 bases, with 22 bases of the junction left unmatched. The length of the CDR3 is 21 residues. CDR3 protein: CASRSYEVEVASGRHQETQYF. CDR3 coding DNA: TGTGCCAGCAGGTCCTACGAAGTTGAGGTAGCTAGCGGGAGACACCAAGAGACCCAGTACTTC. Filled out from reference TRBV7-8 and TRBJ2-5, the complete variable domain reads GAGVSQSPRYKVAKRGQDVALRCDPISGHVSLFWYQQALGQGPEFLTYFQNEAQLDKSGLPSDRFFAERPEGSVSTLKIQRTQQEDSAVYLCASRSYEVEVASGRHQETQYFGPGTRLLVL.

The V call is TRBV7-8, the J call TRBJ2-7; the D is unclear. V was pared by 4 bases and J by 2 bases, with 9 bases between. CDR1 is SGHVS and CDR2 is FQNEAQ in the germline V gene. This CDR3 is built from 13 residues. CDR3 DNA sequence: TGTGCCAGCAGCTACGATAGGGCCTACGAGCAGTACTTC. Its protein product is CASSYDRAYEQYF.

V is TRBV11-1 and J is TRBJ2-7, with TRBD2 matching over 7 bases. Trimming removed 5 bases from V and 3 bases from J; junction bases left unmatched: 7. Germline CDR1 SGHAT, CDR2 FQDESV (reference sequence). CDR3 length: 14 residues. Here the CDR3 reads CASSLWGGSYEQYF. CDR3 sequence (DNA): TGTGCCAGCAGCCTCTGGGGGGGAAGCTACGAGCAGTACTTC.

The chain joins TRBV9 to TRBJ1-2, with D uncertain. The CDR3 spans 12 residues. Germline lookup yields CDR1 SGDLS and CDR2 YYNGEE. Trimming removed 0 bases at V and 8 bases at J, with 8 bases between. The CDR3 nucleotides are TGTGCCAGCAGCGTAGAGTCCCTAGGCTACACCTTC. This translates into CASSVESLGYTF.

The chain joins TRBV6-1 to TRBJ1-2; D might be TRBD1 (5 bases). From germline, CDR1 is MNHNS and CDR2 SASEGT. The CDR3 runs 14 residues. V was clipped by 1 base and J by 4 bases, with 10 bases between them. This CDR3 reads CASSEGVRAYGYTF. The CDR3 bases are TGTGCCAGCAGTGAAGGCGTCAGGGCCTATGGCTACACCTTC.

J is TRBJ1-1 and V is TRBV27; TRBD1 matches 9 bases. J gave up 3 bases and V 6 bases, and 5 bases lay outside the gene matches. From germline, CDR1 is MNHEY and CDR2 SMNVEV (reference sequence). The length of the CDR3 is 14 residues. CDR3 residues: CASRGQGYDTEAFF. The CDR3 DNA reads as TGTGCCAGCAGGGGACAGGGTTATGACACTGAAGCTTTCTTT.

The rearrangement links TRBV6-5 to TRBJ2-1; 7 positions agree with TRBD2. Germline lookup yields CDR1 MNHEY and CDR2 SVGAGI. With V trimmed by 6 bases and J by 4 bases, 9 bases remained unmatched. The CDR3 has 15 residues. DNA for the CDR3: TGTGCCAGCAGGCAGACTAGCAGCAAATACAATGAGCAGTTCTTC. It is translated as CASRQTSSKYNEQFF.

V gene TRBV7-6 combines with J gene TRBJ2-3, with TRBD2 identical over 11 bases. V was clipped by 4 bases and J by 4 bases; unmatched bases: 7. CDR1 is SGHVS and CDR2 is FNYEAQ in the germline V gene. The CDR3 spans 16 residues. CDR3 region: CASSYVAGGVADTQYF. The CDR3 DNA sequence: TGTGCCAGCAGCTATGTAGCGGGAGGGGTGGCAGATACGCAGTATTTT.

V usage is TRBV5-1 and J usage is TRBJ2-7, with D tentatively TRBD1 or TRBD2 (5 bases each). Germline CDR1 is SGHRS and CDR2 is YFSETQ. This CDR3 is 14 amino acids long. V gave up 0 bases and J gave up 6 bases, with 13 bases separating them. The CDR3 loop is CASSLERERGEQYF. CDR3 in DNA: TGCGCCAGCAGCTTGGAAAGGGAGAGGGGCGAGCAGTACTTC.

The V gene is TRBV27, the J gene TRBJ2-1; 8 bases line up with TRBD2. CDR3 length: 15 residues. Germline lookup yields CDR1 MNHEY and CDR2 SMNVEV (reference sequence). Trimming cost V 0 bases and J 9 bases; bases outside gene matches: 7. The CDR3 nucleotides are TGTGCCAGCAGTTTATCTCGGGAGGGCAACCCTGAGCAGTTCTTC. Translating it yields CASSLSREGNPEQFF.

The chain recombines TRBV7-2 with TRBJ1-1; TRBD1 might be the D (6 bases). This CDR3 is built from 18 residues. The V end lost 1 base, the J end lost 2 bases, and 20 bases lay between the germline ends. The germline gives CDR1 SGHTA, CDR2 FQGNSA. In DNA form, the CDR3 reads TGTGCCAGCAGCTTAGTTGACAAATGGACAGAAGCTAACACTGAAGCTTTCTTT. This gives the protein CASSLVDKWTEANTEAFF. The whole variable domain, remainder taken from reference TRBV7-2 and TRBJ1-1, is GAGVSQSPSNKVTEKGKDVELRCDPISGHTALYWYRQSLGQGLEFLIYFQGNSAPDKSGLPSDRFSAERTGGSVSTLTIQRTQQEDSAVYLCASSLVDKWTEANTEAFFGQGTRLTVV.

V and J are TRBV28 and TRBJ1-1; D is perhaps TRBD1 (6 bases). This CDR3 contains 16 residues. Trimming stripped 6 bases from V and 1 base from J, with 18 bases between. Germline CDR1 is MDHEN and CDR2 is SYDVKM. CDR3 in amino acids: CASRTRDIRGNTEAFF. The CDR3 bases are TGTGCCAGCAGGACCCGGGACATAAGGGGGAACACTGAAGCTTTCTTT.

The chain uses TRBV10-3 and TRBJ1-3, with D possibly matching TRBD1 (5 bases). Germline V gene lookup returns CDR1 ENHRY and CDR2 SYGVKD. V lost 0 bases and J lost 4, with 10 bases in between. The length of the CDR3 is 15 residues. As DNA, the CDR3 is TGTGCCATCAGTGAGTCAAGGGACCGCGGAAACACCATATATTTT. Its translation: CAISESRDRGNTIYF.

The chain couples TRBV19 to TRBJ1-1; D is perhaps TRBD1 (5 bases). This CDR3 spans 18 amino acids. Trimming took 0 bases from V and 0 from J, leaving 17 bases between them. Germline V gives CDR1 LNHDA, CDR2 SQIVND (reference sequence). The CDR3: CASSIDREGTNLNTEAFF. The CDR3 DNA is TGTGCCAGTAGTATAGATCGCGAGGGGACGAACTTGAACACTGAAGCTTTCTTT.

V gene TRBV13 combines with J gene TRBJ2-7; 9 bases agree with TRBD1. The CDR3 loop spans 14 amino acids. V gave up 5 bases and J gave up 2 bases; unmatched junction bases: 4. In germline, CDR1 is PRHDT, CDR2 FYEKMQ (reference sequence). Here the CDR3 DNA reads TGTGCCAGCAGCATTGGACAGGGGACCTACGAGCAGTACTTC. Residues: CASSIGQGTYEQYF.

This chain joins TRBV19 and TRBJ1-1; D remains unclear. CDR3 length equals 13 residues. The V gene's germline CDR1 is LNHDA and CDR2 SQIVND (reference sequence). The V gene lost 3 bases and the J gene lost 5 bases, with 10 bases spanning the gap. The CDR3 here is CASSISIGTEAFF. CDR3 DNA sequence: TGTGCCAGTAGTATTTCAATCGGGACTGAAGCTTTCTTT.

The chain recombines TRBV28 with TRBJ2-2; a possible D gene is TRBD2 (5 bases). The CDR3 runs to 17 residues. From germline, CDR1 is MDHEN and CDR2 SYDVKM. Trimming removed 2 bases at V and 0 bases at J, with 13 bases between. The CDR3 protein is CASSLASRTANTGELFF. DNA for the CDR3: TGTGCCAGCAGTTTAGCTAGCCGAACCGCGAACACCGGGGAGCTGTTTTTT.

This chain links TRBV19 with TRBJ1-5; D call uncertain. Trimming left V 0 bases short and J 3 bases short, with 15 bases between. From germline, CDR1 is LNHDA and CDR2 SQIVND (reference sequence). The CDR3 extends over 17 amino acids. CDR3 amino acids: CASSIDRLGRNNQPQHF. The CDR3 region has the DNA TGTGCCAGTAGTATAGATCGGCTGGGCAGAAACAATCAGCCCCAGCATTTT.

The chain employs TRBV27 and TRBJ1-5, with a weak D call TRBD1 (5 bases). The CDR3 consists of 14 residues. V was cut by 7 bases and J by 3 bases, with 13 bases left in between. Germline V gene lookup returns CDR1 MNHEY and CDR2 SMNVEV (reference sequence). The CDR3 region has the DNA TGTGCCAGCATGATTCAGGGCACCAATCAGCCCCAGCATTTT. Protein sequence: CASMIQGTNQPQHF.

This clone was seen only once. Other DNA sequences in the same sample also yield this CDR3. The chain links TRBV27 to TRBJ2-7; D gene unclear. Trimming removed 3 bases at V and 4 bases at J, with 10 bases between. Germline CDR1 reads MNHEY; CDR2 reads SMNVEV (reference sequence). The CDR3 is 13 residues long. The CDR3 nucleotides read TGTGCCAGCAGTTTCGGTGTGAGGTACGAGCAGTACTTC. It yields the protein CASSFGVRYEQYF.

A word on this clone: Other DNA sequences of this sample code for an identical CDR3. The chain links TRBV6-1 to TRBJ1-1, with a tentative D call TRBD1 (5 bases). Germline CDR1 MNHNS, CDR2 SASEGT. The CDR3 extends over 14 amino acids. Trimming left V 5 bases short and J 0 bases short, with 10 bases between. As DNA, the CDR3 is TGTGCCAGCAGTCTCACAGGAATGAACACTGAAGCTTTCTTT. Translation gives CASSLTGMNTEAFF.